The 29 T cell receptor beta chains reported below all come from one sample, sequenced in a study of regulatory T cells in long-lasting Graves disease. Time point given: newly diagnosed GD, antithyroid drugs for less than 3 months. RNA extracted from PBMCs served as the sequencing template. Building of the TCR beta libraries involved iRepertoire HTBI primers and Arm-PCR of CDR3 regions. In TCRdb, the multiplex PCR reads were re-called with MiXCR into one record per CDR3 protein. The table lists about 610,000 distinct CDR3 sequences, around 15% of them singletons. These data are also associated with another study on T cells in Graves' hyperthyroidism and ophthalmopathy.

The sequenced sample was peripheral blood mononuclear cells (PBMCs), obtained at new diagnosis, from a patient treated with antithyroid drugs. The receptors here all came from a man younger than 35 with Graves disease.

The chain employs TRBV13 and TRBJ2-1, with TRBD1 matching 12 bases. V gave up 5 bases and J gave up 7 bases; unmatched junction bases: 9. Germline loops: CDR1 PRHDT, CDR2 FYEKMQ (reference sequence). The CDR3 is made up of 16 amino acids. CDR3 residues: CASSPGTGGFQNEQFF. CDR3 nucleotides: TGTGCCAGCAGCCCCGGGACAGGGGGCTTTCAGAATGAGCAGTTCTTC. Full variable domain (missing parts from reference TRBV13 and TRBJ2-1): AAGVIQSPRHLIKEKRETATLKCYPIPRHDTVYWYQQGPGQDPQFLISFYEKMQSDKGSIPDRFSAQQFSDYHSELNMSSLELGDSALYFCASSPGTGGFQNEQFFGPGTRLTVL.

The table lists this clonotype with a few counts. The CDR3 loop is CASSFSAGEGEQYF. The CDR3 nucleotides read TGTGCCAGCAGCTTTTCAGCGGGAGAAGGCGAGCAGTACTTC. This sequence joins TRBV11-2 and TRBJ2-7; TRBD2 agrees at 8 bases. There are 14 residues in the CDR3. CDR1 and CDR2 from the germline V gene are SGHAT and FQNNGV. Losses at the gene ends were 3 bases for V and 6 bases for J; bases not matched to a gene: 7. Full variable domain (outside the CDR3, taken from reference TRBV11-2 and TRBJ2-7): EAGVAQSPRYKIIEKRQSVAFWCNPISGHATLYWYQQILGQGPKLLIQFQNNGVVDDSQLPKDRFSAERLKGVDSTLKIQPAKLEDSAVYLCASSFSAGEGEQYFGPGTRLTVT.

About this clonotype itself: The junction differs from germline at one of its ends, possibly a read error. The J gene is TRBJ2-7, the V gene TRBV20-1, with no clear D. CDR1 DFQATT and CDR2 SNEGSKA come from the germline V gene (reference sequence). This CDR3 has 13 amino acids. The CDR3 spells CSARGRVSYEQYF. The CDR3 coding sequence is TGCAGTGCCAGAGGAAGGGTCTCCTACGAGCAGTACTTC.

The V gene is TRBV20-1, the J gene TRBJ1-5, with 9 bases aligning to TRBD1. The CDR3 is 14 amino acids. J was trimmed by 5 bases and V by 6 bases; bases with no gene match: 8. Germline V gene lookup returns CDR1 DFQATT and CDR2 SNEGSKA (reference sequence). The CDR3 here is CSASTGGEDQPQHF. CDR3 bases: TGCAGTGCCTCGACAGGGGGAGAGGATCAGCCCCAGCATTTT.

This clonotype was seen many times. V usage is TRBV18 and J usage is TRBJ1-2; 8 bases are shared with TRBD1. This CDR3 contains 14 residues. J lost 6 bases, V lost 4 bases, and 7 bases had no gene match. Germline CDR1 and CDR2: KGHSH and LQKENI. CDR3 region: CASSQDRAADGYTF. DNA for the CDR3: TGTGCCAGCTCACAGGACAGGGCGGCGGATGGCTACACCTTC.

The genes are TRBV7-8 and TRBJ1-1, with D perhaps TRBD1 (5 bases). V was pared by 5 bases and J by 2 bases, with 9 bases between. The length of the CDR3 is 13 residues. CDR1 and CDR2 (germline): SGHVS, FQNEAQ. DNA for the CDR3: TGTGCCAGCAGCATAGACAGAAACACTGAAGCTTTCTTT. Translated, it gives CASSIDRNTEAFF. The full variable domain, with the rest looked up from reference TRBV7-8 and TRBJ1-1, is GAGVSQSPRYKVAKRGQDVALRCDPISGHVSLFWYQQALGQGPEFLTYFQNEAQLDKSGLPSDRFFAERPEGSVSTLKIQRTQQEDSAVYLCASSIDRNTEAFFGQGTRLTVV.

This chain connects TRBV20-1 to TRBJ2-7; D perhaps matches TRBD2 (6 bases). Trimming pared 1 base from V and 3 bases from J, leaving 13 bases between. The CDR3 totals 14 residues. Germline V gives CDR1 DFQATT, CDR2 SNEGSKA (reference sequence). The CDR3 is CSARGEAGYYEQYF. In DNA form, the CDR3 reads TGCAGTGCTAGAGGGGAAGCGGGCTACTACGAGCAGTACTTC.

There are many counts of this clonotype. The chain links TRBV5-6 to TRBJ1-2, with TRBD1 matching over 8 bases. V lost 4 bases, J lost 4 bases, and 9 bases stayed unmatched. Germline CDR1 SGHDT, CDR2 YYEEEE. CDR3 length equals 15 residues. The DNA of the CDR3 is TGTGCCAGCAGCCGATTGGACAGGGATGGCTATGGCTACACCTTC. Its translation: CASSRLDRDGYGYTF.

As DNA, the CDR3 is TGCAGCGGAAGAGAGCAGGGGAACACTGAAGCTTTCTTT. This translates into CSGREQGNTEAFF. The chain has TRBV29-1 and TRBJ1-1; a weak D match, TRBD1 (5 bases). V shed 7 bases and J shed 1 base, with 13 bases lying between them. The CDR3 loop spans 13 amino acids. CDR1 is SQVTM, CDR2 ANQGSEA, per germline.

This clonotype was recorded at least ten times. In DNA form, the CDR3 reads TGTGCCAGCAGTCCCCAAGGGCGGCCGGGTGGGCAGTACTTC. As protein: CASSPQGRPGGQYF. J is TRBJ2-7 and V is TRBV28; D gene ambiguous. The germline V and J ends were trimmed by 5 bases and 9 bases, with 20 bases remaining between them. Germline lookup yields CDR1 MDHEN and CDR2 SYDVKM. The CDR3 contains 14 residues.

J is TRBJ1-1 and V is TRBV14; TRBD1 is a possible D gene (5 bases). There are 13 residues in the CDR3. The germline V and J ends were trimmed by 6 bases and 5 bases, with 13 bases remaining between them. In germline, CDR1 is SGHDN, CDR2 FVKESK. The CDR3 bases are TGTGCCAGCAGTAAGGGGACGTGGACTGAAGCTTTCTTT. Translation: CASSKGTWTEAFF.

This clonotype has ten or more counts. The rearrangement uses TRBV7-9 and TRBJ2-1; a possible D gene is TRBD2 (5 bases). This CDR3 contains 15 residues. V was pared by 6 bases and J by 4 bases, with 16 bases between. Germline CDR1 SEHNR, CDR2 FQNEAQ (reference sequence). In nucleotides, the CDR3 is TGTGCCAGCAGTACTCGGAGGATTGGTTACAATGAGCAGTTCTTC. Translating gives CASSTRRIGYNEQFF.

About this clonotype itself: The junction departs from the called germline gene at one end, perhaps through a read error. V is TRBV4-2 and J is TRBJ2-1; 7 nucleotides match TRBD1. The CDR3 consists of 14 residues. CDR1 is LGHNA and CDR2 is YNFKEQ in the germline V gene. This CDR3 is CASGQGDRDNEQFF. The CDR3 DNA sequence: TGTGCCAGCGGCCAAGGGGACAGAGACAATGAGCAGTTCTTC.

About this clonotype itself: Its ends do not fully match the called genes, so a read error is possible. The chain links TRBV13 to TRBJ1-3; D not resolved. Germline CDR1 is PRHDT and CDR2 is FYEKMQ (reference sequence). CDR3 length: 15 amino acids. CDR3 sequence: CASSLGISSGNTIYF. The CDR3 DNA sequence: TGTGCCAGCAGCCTAGGGATTTCCTCTGGAAACACCATATATTTT.

The table lists this clonotype with many counts. This chain joins TRBV15 and TRBJ2-5; possible D gene TRBD2, 6 bases. Trimming shortened V by 5 bases and J by 2 bases, and 9 bases separated the two germline ends. The length of the CDR3 is 13 residues. Germline-derived CDR1 and CDR2 are LNHNV and YYDKDF (reference sequence). This chain's CDR3 is CATSPGRQETQYF. The DNA of the CDR3 is TGTGCCACCAGCCCAGGGAGGCAAGAGACCCAGTACTTC.

Details on this clonotype: A read error is possible here, since a much larger clone lies one base away. The chain combines TRBV5-6 with TRBJ1-4; no reliable D call. The CDR3 sequence is 16 residues long. Looked up from germline, CDR1 is SGHDT and CDR2 is YYEEEE. CDR3: CTSSHRHWATNEKLFF. CDR3 nucleotides: TGTACCAGCAGCCACCGCCACTGGGCAACTAATGAAAAACTGTTTTTT.

This clonotype has just a few counts. Its ends do not fully match the called genes, so a read error is possible. The J gene is TRBJ1-4, the V gene TRBV5-1; TRBD1 matches at 9 bases. Per germline, CDR1 SGHRS and CDR2 YFSETQ. The CDR3 loop spans 15 amino acids. CDR3 DNA: TGTGCCAGCAGCTTGGGACAGGGAGGATATGAAAAACTGTTTTTT. Translated: CASSLGQGGYEKLFF.

This clonotype has at least ten counts. This chain links TRBV27 with TRBJ2-7, with TRBD1 matching 8 bases. V was clipped by 5 bases and J by 2 bases; unmatched bases: 5. The CDR3 has 14 residues. Germline loops: CDR1 MNHEY, CDR2 SMNVEV (reference sequence). CDR3 residues: CASSTGTGPYEQYF. Written as DNA, the CDR3 is TGTGCCAGCAGTACCGGGACAGGTCCCTACGAGCAGTACTTC.

CDR3 loop: CASSLSRTVAGELFF. In DNA form, the CDR3 reads TGTGCCAGCAGCTTATCTCGGACGGTGGCGGGGGAGCTGTTTTTT. The chain combines TRBV7-2 with TRBJ2-2; D unclear. Germline V gene sequence: CDR1 SGHTA, CDR2 FQGNSA. V lost 2 bases and J lost 8, with 15 bases in between. The CDR3 loop spans 15 amino acids.

This clonotype was found a few times. The chain employs TRBV13 and TRBJ2-7, with TRBD2 identical over 8 bases. V shed 3 bases and J 3 bases; nucleotides not matched to a gene: 7. The CDR3 is 15 amino acids. CDR1 and CDR2 (germline): PRHDT, FYEKMQ (reference sequence). CDR3 loop: CASSFLAGGIYEQYF. CDR3 DNA: TGTGCCAGCAGCTTTCTGGCGGGAGGAATCTACGAGCAGTACTTC.

This clonotype was counted many times. The V gene is TRBV28, the J gene TRBJ2-5; D is ambiguous. Germline lookup yields CDR1 MDHEN and CDR2 SYDVKM. Deletions cut 8 bases from V and 1 base from J, with 11 bases between. The CDR3 runs to 13 residues. The CDR3 bases are TGTGCCAGCGAGGTTAGTGGCCAAGAGACCCAGTACTTC. Protein product: CASEVSGQETQYF.

This chain connects TRBV12-3 or TRBV12-4 to TRBJ1-5; D is possibly TRBD1 (6 bases). The CDR3 contains 15 residues. V was pared by 2 bases and J by 5 bases, with 13 bases between. The CDR3 DNA reads as TGTGCCAGCAGTTTACAACAGGGATTTGATCAGCCCCAGCATTTT. This sequence encodes CASSLQQGFDQPQHF.

This clonotype was observed at least ten times. The chain uses TRBV11-2 and TRBJ2-1, with 10 positions matching TRBD2. CDR3 length: 19 amino acids. Germline-derived CDR1 and CDR2 are SGHAT and FQNNGV. V lost 1 base to trimming and J lost 4 bases; unmatched junction nucleotides: 13. This CDR3 is CASSLVWTSGVMPYNEQFF. The CDR3 DNA follows: TGTGCCAGCAGCTTAGTATGGACTAGCGGAGTGATGCCGTACAATGAGCAGTTCTTC.

Many counts were recorded for this clonotype. This chain connects TRBV12-5 to TRBJ2-1; 13 bases are shared with TRBD2. Trimming took 5 bases from V and 9 from J; bases not matched to a gene: 7. Germline V lookup: CDR1 LGHNT, CDR2 FRNRAP. The CDR3 is made up of 15 amino acids. The CDR3 spells CASGHTSGRGTEQFF. CDR3 DNA: TGTGCTAGTGGTCACACTAGCGGGAGGGGCACTGAGCAGTTCTTC.

At least ten counts were recorded for this clonotype. This rearrangement joins TRBV12-3 or TRBV12-4 to TRBJ1-2, with D maybe TRBD1 (5 bases). This CDR3 is built from 13 residues. With 0 bases removed from V and 4 bases from J, the gap between germline ends came to 6 bases. This CDR3 reads CASSLARVYGYTF. CDR3 bases: TGTGCCAGCAGTTTAGCCAGGGTCTATGGCTACACCTTC.

This clonotype was seen at least ten times. The chain has TRBV3-1 and TRBJ1-5; unclear D gene. This CDR3 contains 12 residues. V shed 2 bases and J shed 7 bases, with 6 bases lying between them. Germline lookup yields CDR1 LGHDT and CDR2 YNNKEL (reference sequence). The CDR3 loop reads CASSQYDQPQHF. In DNA form, the CDR3 reads TGTGCCAGCAGCCAATATGACCAGCCCCAGCATTTT.

This clonotype has at least ten counts. The rearrangement uses TRBV12-3 or TRBV12-4 and TRBJ2-1; TRBD2 agrees at 12 bases. This CDR3 is 19 amino acids long. V lost 7 bases to trimming and J lost 7 bases; unmatched junction nucleotides: 20. The CDR3 nucleotides are TGTGCCAGCACCGAGGGAGGGCTAGCGGGAGGGCCAAGTAGAAATGAGCAGTTCTTC. Translating it yields CASTEGGLAGGPSRNEQFF.

This clonotype appeared a few times. This chain joins TRBV4-1 and TRBJ2-1; 9 nucleotides agree with TRBD2. The CDR3 is 17 amino acids. CDR1 is MGHRA and CDR2 is YSYEKL in the germline V gene. V trimming: 2 bases; J trimming: 7 bases; junction bases outside the gene matches: 12. CDR3 in DNA: TGCGCCAGCAGCCAAATCCTTCTAGCGGGAACACGGAATGAGCAGTTCTTC. Translating gives CASSQILLAGTRNEQFF.

This clonotype was observed a handful of times. V is TRBV5-1 and J is TRBJ2-1, with 9 nucleotides matching TRBD1. Germline CDR1 is SGHRS and CDR2 is YFSETQ. V trimming: 4 bases; J trimming: 4 bases; junction bases outside the gene matches: 6. This CDR3 is built from 15 residues. The CDR3 DNA is TGCGCCAGCAGCGTCGGACAGGGGAAATACAATGAGCAGTTCTTC. Amino acids: CASSVGQGKYNEQFF.